This entry describes one T cell receptor beta chain. This clone occurred once. Its antigen remains unidentified. No base-level quality is on record; no much larger clone is a single base apart. Using the deep immunoSEQ assay, TCR CDR3 regions were amplified from genomic DNA by multiplex PCR. Extracted genomic DNA from each cell subset was distributed evenly across all wells of several immunoSEQ 96-well plates, and each plate was treated as a replicate. Each replicate PCR for sorted subsets received approximately 220 ng genomic DNA, equal to around 32,000 T cell genomes. Purified libraries were measured with a Qubit 3.0 fluorometer, size-checked on a Bioanalyzer 2100, and measured again with the KAPA Library Quantification kit. Every immunoSEQ 96-well plate was sequenced on a dedicated single-read 150-cycle Illumina NextSeq 550 flow cell. As for the authors' bioinformatics: Because only junctional sequences without quality scores were contained in the immunoSEQ output, filtering matching that applied to full-length reads could not be performed. Sequences were annotated with PyIR, a Python wrapper for IgBLAST v1.9, and V/J genes and CDR3 were assigned using IMGT germline references. Reads were filtered out if the reads had weak V/J assignments (E-value above 1e-6), no CDR3, stop codons, out-of-frame junctions, or ambiguous translated residues. V3J clonotypes were defined as sequences sharing the same inferred V gene, J gene, and CDR3 amino acid sequence. To compute the percentage overlap between repertoires, the number of shared unique clonotypes was divided by the size of the smaller repertoire. Three approaches were used to assess repertoire richness: RTK rarefaction, the Chao1 estimator, and Recon v2.1 estimates of unobserved clonotypes. Generation probabilities were computed with OLGA for all TCRbeta clonotypes obtained by the gDNA method from several donors. What TCRdb holds here is the immuneACCESS table cut down to in-frame rearrangements. Part of the clones is not present; checked against another copy, under half of the missing clones reflect an unresolved V gene, and the others are unexplained. D and trimming were read from the DNA, whereas the V and J calls and clone size are those reported in that table. Recorded for this sample are around 2.1 million clones; about 93% of them occurred a single time. The ten largest account for 1.5% to 2% of the sample.

CD8 naive samples consisted of CD45RO-negative cells that were positively selected for CCR7, yielding a CD45RA+CCR7+ population without TemRA cells. Donors were healthy HIV-negative adults with no recently reported acute infections or vaccinations. Every donor was a Caucasian adult living in Nashville, Tennessee, USA. Blood was obtained by leukapheresis, after which PBMCs were separated by Ficoll-Histopaque density gradient centrifugation and cryopreserved in liquid nitrogen vapor phase. Purity and quantity of every magnetically sorted T cell population were checked by analytical flow cytometry. From each sorted fraction, genomic DNA was isolated and quantified by UV absorbance on a Nanodrop 2000c. This specimen belongs to a study of shared clonotypes between healthy human individuals (TCRdb year 2020). With respect to the entire study: Two women and a few men aged 18 to 49 years were included in the cohort. Each donor's leukapheresis produced roughly between roughly 0.85 and 10 billion PBMCs. Libraries were prepared and TCR repertoires were sequenced by different laboratories using diverse techniques, in order to increase sequencing depth and limit assay-specific biases. For each donor, CD4 naive and CD4 memory were each given three plates, CD8 naive was given two plates, and CD8 memory was given one plate. To estimate repertoire size and how much clonotype sharing occurs between individuals, the study deeply sequenced the blood TCR repertoires of several healthy adults.

Paper-wide results and their limitations: Naive subsets generally had larger estimated clonotype richness than memory subsets. Compared with non-shared clonotypes, clonotypes shared by all four sorted-subset donors had higher generation probabilities. Pairwise subsampling led to the expectation that sequencing depth would affect the degree of clonotype sharing among donors. The genetic and exposure-history diversity represented was limited by the small number of donors. Sampling was restricted to blood, and TCR repertoires in tissue are likely to differ from TCR repertoires in blood. Incomplete sequencing was indicated by rarefaction of sorted-subset datasets, despite the large sequencing depth. When a few donors were compared, the shared fraction of clonotypes was 5% to 6.5% for naive CD4, about 4% for naive CD8, 2.3% for memory CD4, and roughly 0.4% for memory CD8.

Sequencing input: naive CD8+ T cells from PBMCs. Explained via the paper, the cell subset or site label denotes: CD45RA+CCR7+. The sequence derives from a man in his late teens or twenties in good health. Some clones in this sample may be carry-over from other donors' samples.

In nucleotide form, the sequence is TGTGCCAGCAGCCCTCTTAGGGGGAGAGTGTCTGGGGCCAACGTCCTGACTTTC. This codes for CASSPLRGRVSGANVLTF. Here the chain combines TRBV14 and TRBJ2-6, with TRBD1 as a weak D call on 6 bases. The V and J ends are trimmed by 4 bases and 1 base, leaving 17 bases between them. Its CDR3 holds 18 amino acids, cysteine through phenylalanine. The kept DNA is CDR3 alone, 54 bases in frame from the first base. CDR1 and CDR2, per the germline V gene, are SGHDN and FVKESK.